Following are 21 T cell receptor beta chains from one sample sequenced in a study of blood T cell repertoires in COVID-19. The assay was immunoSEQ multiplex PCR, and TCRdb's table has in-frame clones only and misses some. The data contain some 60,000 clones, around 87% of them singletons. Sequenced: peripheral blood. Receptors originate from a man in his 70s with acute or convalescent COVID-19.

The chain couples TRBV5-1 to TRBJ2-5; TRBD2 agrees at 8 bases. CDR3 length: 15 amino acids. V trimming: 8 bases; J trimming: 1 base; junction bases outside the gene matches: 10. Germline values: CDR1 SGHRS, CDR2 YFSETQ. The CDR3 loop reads CASTKRTSGQETQYF. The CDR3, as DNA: TGCGCCAGTACTAAGAGAACTAGCGGCCAAGAGACCCAGTACTTC.

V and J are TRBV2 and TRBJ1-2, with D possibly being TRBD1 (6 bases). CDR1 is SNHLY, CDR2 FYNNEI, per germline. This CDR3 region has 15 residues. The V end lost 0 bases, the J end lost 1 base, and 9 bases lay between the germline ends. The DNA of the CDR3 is TGTGCCAGCAGTGAAGCCCCAGGGGTTAACTATGGCTACACCTTC. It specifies CASSEAPGVNYGYTF.

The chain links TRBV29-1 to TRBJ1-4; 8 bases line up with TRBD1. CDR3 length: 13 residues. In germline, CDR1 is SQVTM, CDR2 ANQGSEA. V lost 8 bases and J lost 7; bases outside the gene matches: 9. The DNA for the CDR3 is TGCAGCACCCGACAGGGGTTGGCTGAAAAACTGTTTTTT. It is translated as CSTRQGLAEKLFF. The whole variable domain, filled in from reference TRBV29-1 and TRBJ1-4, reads SAVISQKPSRDICQRGTSLTIQCQVDSQVTMMFWYRQQPGQSLTLIATANQGSEATYESGFVIDKFPISRPNLTFSTLTVSNMSPEDSSIYLCSTRQGLAEKLFFGSGTQLSVL.

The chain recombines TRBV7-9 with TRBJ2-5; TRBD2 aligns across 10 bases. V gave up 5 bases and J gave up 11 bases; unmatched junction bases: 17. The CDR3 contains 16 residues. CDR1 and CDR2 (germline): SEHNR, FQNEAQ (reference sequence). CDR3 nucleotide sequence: TGTGCCAGCAGCCCCCAGGGTTCTAGCGGGGGCCCGTTACAGTACTTC. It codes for CASSPQGSSGGPLQYF.

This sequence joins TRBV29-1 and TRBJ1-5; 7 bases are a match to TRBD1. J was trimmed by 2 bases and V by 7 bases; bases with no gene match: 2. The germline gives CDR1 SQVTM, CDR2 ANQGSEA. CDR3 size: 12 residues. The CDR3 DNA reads TGCAGCGCAGGACAGGGCAATCAGCCCCAGCATTTT. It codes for CSAGQGNQPQHF.

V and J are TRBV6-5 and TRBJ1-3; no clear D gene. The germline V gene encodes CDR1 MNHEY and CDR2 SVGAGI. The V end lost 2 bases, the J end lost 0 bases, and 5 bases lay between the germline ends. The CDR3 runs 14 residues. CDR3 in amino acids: CASSYHSSGNTIYF. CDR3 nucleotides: TGTGCCAGCAGTTACCACAGCTCTGGAAACACCATATATTTT.

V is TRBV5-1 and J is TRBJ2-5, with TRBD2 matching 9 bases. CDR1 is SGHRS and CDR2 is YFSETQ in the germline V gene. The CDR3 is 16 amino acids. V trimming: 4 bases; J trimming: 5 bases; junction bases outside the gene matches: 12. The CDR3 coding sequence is TGCGCCAGCAGCAAATTAAATAGCGGGAGAGGGGAGACCCAGTACTTC. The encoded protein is CASSKLNSGRGETQYF. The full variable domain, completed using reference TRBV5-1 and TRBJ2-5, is KAGVTQTPRYLIKTRGQQVTLSCSPISGHRSVSWYQQTPGQGLQFLFEYFSETQRNKGNFPGRFSGRQFSNSRSEMNVSTLELGDSALYLCASSKLNSGRGETQYFGPGTRLLVL.

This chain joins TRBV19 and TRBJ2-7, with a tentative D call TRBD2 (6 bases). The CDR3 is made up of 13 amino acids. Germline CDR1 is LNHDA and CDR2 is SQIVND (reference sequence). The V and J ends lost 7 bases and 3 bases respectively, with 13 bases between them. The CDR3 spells CASTGTDLYEQYF. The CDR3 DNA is TGTGCCAGTACCGGGACTGATCTCTACGAGCAGTACTTC.

The CDR3 sequence is CASSAQGSGELFF. The DNA of the CDR3 is TGCGCCAGCAGCGCGCAGGGATCCGGGGAGCTGTTTTTT. The chain is built from TRBV5-1 and TRBJ2-2; TRBD1 might be the D (5 bases). V was shortened by 4 bases and J by 6 bases, with 10 bases between the two germline ends. The germline gives CDR1 SGHRS, CDR2 YFSETQ. This CDR3 comprises 13 residues. Full variable domain (remainder filled in from reference TRBV5-1 and TRBJ2-2): KAGVTQTPRYLIKTRGQQVTLSCSPISGHRSVSWYQQTPGQGLQFLFEYFSETQRNKGNFPGRFSGRQFSNSRSEMNVSTLELGDSALYLCASSAQGSGELFFGEGSRLTVL.

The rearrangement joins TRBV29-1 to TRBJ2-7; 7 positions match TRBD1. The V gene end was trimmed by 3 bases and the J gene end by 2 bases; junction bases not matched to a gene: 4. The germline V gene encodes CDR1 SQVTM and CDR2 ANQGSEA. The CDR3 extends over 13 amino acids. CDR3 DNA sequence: TGCAGCGTTGACCGACAGGGAACCTACGAGCAGTACTTC. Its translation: CSVDRQGTYEQYF.

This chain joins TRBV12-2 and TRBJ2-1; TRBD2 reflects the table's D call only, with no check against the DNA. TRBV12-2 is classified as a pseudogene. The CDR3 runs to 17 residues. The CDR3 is CASRPRLAGSSYNEQFF. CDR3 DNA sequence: TGTGCAAGTCGCCCGAGACTAGCAGGGAGCTCCTACAATGAGCAGTTCTTC.

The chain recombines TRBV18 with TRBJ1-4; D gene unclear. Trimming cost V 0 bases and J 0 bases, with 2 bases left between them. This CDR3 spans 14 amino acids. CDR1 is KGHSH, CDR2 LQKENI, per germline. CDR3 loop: CASSPPSTNEKLFF. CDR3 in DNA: TGTGCCAGCTCACCACCCTCAACTAATGAAAAACTGTTTTTT.

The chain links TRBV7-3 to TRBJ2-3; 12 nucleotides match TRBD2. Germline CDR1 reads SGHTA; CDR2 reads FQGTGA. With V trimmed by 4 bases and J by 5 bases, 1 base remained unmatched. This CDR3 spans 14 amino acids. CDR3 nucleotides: TGTGCCAGCAGCTCGACTAGCGGGAGAGATACGCAGTATTTT. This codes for CASSSTSGRDTQYF.

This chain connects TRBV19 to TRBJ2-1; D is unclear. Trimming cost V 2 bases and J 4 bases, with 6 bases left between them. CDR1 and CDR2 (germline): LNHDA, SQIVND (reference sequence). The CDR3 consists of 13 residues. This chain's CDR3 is CASSIRVYNEQFF. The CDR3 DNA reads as TGTGCCAGTAGTATACGGGTGTACAATGAGCAGTTCTTC.

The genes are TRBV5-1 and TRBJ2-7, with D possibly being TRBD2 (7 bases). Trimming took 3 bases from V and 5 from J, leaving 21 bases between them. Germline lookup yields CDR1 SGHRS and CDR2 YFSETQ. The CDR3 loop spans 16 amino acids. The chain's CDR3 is CASSSTPAGAVNEQYF. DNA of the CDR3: TGCGCCAGCAGCTCAACCCCGGCGGGGGCGGTGAACGAGCAGTACTTC.

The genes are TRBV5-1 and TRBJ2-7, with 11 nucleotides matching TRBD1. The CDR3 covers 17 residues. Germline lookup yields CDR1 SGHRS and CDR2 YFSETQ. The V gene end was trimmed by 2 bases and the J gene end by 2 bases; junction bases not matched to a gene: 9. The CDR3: CASSLGTGGTATYEQYF. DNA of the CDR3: TGCGCCAGCAGCTTAGGGACAGGGGGAACGGCTACCTACGAGCAGTACTTC.

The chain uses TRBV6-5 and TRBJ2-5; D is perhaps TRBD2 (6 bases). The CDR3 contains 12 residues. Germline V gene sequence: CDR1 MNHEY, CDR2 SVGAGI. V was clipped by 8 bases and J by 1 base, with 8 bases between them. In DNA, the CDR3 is TGTGCCAGCTTCGGGGGCCAAGAGACCCAGTACTTC. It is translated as CASFGGQETQYF.

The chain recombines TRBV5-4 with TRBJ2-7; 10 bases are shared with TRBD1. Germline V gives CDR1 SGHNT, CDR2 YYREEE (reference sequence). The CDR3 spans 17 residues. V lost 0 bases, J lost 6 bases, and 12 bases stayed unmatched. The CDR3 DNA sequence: TGTGCCAGCAGCTTGGGTGGGGCGGGACAGGGGTCCGTCGAGCAGTACTTC. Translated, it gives CASSLGGAGQGSVEQYF.

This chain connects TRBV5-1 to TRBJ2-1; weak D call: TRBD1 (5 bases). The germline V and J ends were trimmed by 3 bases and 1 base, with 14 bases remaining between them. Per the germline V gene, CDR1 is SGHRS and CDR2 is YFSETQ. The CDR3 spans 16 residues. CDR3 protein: CASSYWGSGSYNEQFF. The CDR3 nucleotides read TGCGCCAGCAGCTATTGGGGCAGTGGGTCCTACAATGAGCAGTTCTTC.

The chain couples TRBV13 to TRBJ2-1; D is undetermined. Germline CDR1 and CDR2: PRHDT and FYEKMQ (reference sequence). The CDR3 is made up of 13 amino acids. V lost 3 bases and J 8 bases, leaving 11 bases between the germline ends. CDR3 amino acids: CASSFSGRDEQFF. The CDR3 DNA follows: TGTGCCAGCAGCTTTTCAGGTCGCGATGAGCAGTTCTTC.

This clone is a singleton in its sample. CDR3: CASRQRAQTYEQYF. Here the CDR3 DNA reads TGTGCCAGCAGGCAGAGGGCACAAACCTACGAGCAGTACTTC. The chain uses TRBV11-3 and TRBJ2-7; D might be TRBD2 (5 bases). The CDR3 is 14 amino acids. CDR1 and CDR2 (germline): SGHNT, YENEEA. V lost 6 bases and J 2 bases, leaving 14 bases between the germline ends.